The 10 T cell receptor beta chains listed next were all sequenced from one sample in a study of beta chain features in type 1 diabetes. Study results and caveats: For Type 1 diabetes patients, all four CD4+ subsets carried TCRB CDR3s that were moderately but significantly shorter.

The sequenced template was cDNA made from the entire isolated RNA. Produced via immunoSEQ multiplex PCR; TCRdb's table is partial and in-frame only. The sample records hundreds of thousands of clones, 13% being singletons. No cognate antigen is known for these TCRs. Source material: naive CD4+ T cells from blood. All receptors derive from a man younger than 35 with type 1 diabetes.

This rearrangement joins TRBV6-5 to TRBJ1-5, with D perhaps matching TRBD1 (5 bases). The length of the CDR3 is 13 residues. Trimming shortened V by 5 bases and J by 7 bases, and 12 bases separated the two germline ends. Germline V gene lookup returns CDR1 MNHEY and CDR2 SVGAGI. The CDR3: CASSRGTFQPQHF. The CDR3 DNA reads TGTGCCAGCAGTCGAGGGACCTTCCAGCCCCAGCATTTT.

The chain uses TRBV28 and TRBJ1-3, with D perhaps matching TRBD1 (6 bases). The germline V gene encodes CDR1 MDHEN and CDR2 SYDVKM. This CDR3 comprises 15 residues. The ends were cut back, 3 bases at V and 7 bases at J, with 16 bases in the middle. For the CDR3, the DNA is TGTGCCAGCAGTTTGGGGCAGGACCAGGGGAACACCATATATTTT. Amino acids: CASSLGQDQGNTIYF.

This clone has just a few counts. The same CDR3 arises from other DNA sequences in this sample as well. The gene calls are TRBV30 and TRBJ1-5, with D uncertain. Trimming cost V 0 bases and J 7 bases, with 10 bases left between them. The CDR3 covers 13 residues. Looked up from germline, CDR1 is GTSNPN and CDR2 is SVGIG (reference sequence). CDR3: CAWSVTGNQPQHF. In DNA, the CDR3 is TGTGCCTGGAGTGTAACGGGTAACCAGCCCCAGCATTTT.

On this clone: The sample carries other DNA sequences with the same CDR3. This rearrangement joins TRBV18 to TRBJ1-2; 10 bases align to TRBD1. Germline trimming cut 3 bases from V and 3 bases from J; bases unmatched to any gene: 4. This CDR3 region has 15 residues. CDR1 KGHSH and CDR2 LQKENI come from the germline V gene. The CDR3 spells CASSPTGTGDYGYTF. DNA for the CDR3: TGTGCCAGCTCACCGACCGGGACAGGGGACTATGGCTACACCTTC.

This clone was observed a handful of times. The genes are TRBV6-5 and TRBJ2-1; D is unclear. The CDR3 loop spans 13 amino acids. Trimming removed 3 bases at V and 5 bases at J, with 8 bases between. Germline V gene data show CDR1 as MNHEY and CDR2 as SVGAGI. Written as DNA, the CDR3 is TGTGCCAGCAGTTATAGCCGTCACAATGAGCAGTTCTTC. It is translated as CASSYSRHNEQFF.

The chain recombines TRBV30 with TRBJ1-2; no reliable D call. The CDR3 extends over 12 amino acids. V was pared by 5 bases and J by 8 bases, with 15 bases between. Germline-derived CDR1 and CDR2 are GTSNPN and SVGIG (reference sequence). CDR3 in amino acids: CAWDPGLLGYTF. CDR3 DNA: TGTGCCTGGGACCCCGGACTTTTGGGCTACACCTTC. Variable domain in full (rest from reference TRBV30 and TRBJ1-2): SQTIHQWPATLVQPVGSPLSLECTVEGTSNPNLYWYRQAAGRGLQLLFYSVGIGQISSEVPQNLSASRPQDRQFILSSKKLLLSDSGFYLCAWDPGLLGYTFGSGTRLTVV.

This clone was seen more than once but under ten times. The chain couples TRBV5-4 to TRBJ2-1, with TRBD2 matching over 11 bases. Germline V lookup: CDR1 SGHNT, CDR2 YYREEE (reference sequence). The V and J ends lost 0 bases and 9 bases, in that order; junction bases with no gene match: 8. The CDR3 is made up of 16 amino acids. CDR3: CASSLGGSGGASEQFF. The DNA of the CDR3 is TGTGCCAGCAGCTTGGGTGGTAGCGGGGGGGCAAGTGAGCAGTTCTTC. Using reference TRBV5-4 and TRBJ2-1 for the parts outside the CDR3, the full variable domain is ETGVTQSPTHLIKTRGQQVTLRCSSQSGHNTVSWYQQALGQGPQFIFQYYREEENGRGNFPPRFSGLQFPNYSSELNVNALELDDSALYLCASSLGGSGGASEQFFGPGTRLTVL.

J is TRBJ1-1 and V is TRBV30, with a tentative D call TRBD1 (5 bases). With 0 bases removed from V and 6 bases from J, the gap between germline ends came to 11 bases. Germline V gene sequence: CDR1 GTSNPN, CDR2 SVGIG (reference sequence). There are 13 residues in the CDR3. CDR3 DNA: TGTGCCTGGAGTGTAATCAGGGCATCTGAAGCTTTCTTT. It yields the protein CAWSVIRASEAFF.

This rearrangement joins TRBV28 to TRBJ2-2; TRBD2 matches at 7 bases. The CDR3 sequence is 16 residues long. Unmatched junction bases numbered 11, after V lost 6 bases and J lost 4 bases. The germline V gene encodes CDR1 MDHEN and CDR2 SYDVKM. This CDR3 reads CASRIGVASGTGELFF. CDR3 nucleotide sequence: TGTGCCAGCAGAATTGGGGTGGCTAGCGGCACCGGGGAGCTGTTTTTT.

This chain joins TRBV7-9 and TRBJ2-2, with D unresolved. The V and J ends lost 3 bases and 1 base respectively, with 6 bases between them. There are 14 residues in the CDR3. Germline CDR1 SEHNR, CDR2 FQNEAQ (reference sequence). The CDR3 region is CASSFEMNTGELFF. As DNA, the CDR3 is TGTGCCAGCAGCTTCGAAATGAACACCGGGGAGCTGTTTTTT.